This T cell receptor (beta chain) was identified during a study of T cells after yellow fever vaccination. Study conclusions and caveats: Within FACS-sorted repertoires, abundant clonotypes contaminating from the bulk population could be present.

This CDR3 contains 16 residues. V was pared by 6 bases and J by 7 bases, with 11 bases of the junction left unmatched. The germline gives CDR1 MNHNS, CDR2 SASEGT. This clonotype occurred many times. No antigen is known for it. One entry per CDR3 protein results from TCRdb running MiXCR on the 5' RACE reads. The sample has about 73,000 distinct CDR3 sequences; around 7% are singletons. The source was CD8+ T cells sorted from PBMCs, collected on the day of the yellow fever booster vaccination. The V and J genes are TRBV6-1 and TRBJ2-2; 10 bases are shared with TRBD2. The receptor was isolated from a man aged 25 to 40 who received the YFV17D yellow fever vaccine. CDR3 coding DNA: TGTGCCAGCAGGTCAAGCGGGAGGGTGTTTAACGGGGAGCTGTTTTTT. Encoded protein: CASRSSGRVFNGELFF.